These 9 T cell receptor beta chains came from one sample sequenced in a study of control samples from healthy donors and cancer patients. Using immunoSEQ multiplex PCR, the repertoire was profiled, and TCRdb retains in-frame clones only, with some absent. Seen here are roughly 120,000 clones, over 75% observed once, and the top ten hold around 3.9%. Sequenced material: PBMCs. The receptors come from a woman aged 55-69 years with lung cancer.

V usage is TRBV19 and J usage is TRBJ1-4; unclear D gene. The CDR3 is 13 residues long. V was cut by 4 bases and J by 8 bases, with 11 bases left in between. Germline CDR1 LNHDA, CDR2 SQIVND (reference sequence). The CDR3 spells CASSNRAEEKLFF. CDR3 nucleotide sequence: TGTGCCAGTAGTAACCGAGCTGAGGAAAAACTGTTTTTT. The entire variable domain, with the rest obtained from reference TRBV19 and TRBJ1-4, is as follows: DGGITQSPKYLFRKEGQNVTLSCEQNLNHDAMYWYRQDPGQGLRLIYYSQIVNDFQKGDIAEGYSVSREKKESFPLTVTSAQKNPTAFYLCASSNRAEEKLFFGSGTQLSVL.

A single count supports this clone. Here the CDR3 reads CAWSVSEGTEAFF. The CDR3 DNA is TGTGCCTGGAGTGTGTCGGAGGGCACTGAAGCTTTCTTT. The chain links TRBV30 to TRBJ1-1; D is undetermined. CDR3 length: 13 amino acids. Deletions cut 0 bases from V and 4 bases from J, with 9 bases between. Germline V lookup: CDR1 GTSNPN, CDR2 SVGIG (reference sequence).

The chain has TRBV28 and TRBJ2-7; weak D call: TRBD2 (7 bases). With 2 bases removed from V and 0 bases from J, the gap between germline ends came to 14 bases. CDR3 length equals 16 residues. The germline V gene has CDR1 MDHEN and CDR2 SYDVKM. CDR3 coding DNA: TGTGCCAGCAGTTTACCCCGGGGGGCAGGCTCCTACGAGCAGTACTTC. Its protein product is CASSLPRGAGSYEQYF.

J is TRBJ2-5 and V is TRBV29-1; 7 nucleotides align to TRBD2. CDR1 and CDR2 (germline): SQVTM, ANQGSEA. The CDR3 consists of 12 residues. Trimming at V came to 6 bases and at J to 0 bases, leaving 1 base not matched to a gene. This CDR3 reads CSVSGDQETQYF. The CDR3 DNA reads TGCAGCGTCAGCGGGGACCAAGAGACCCAGTACTTC.

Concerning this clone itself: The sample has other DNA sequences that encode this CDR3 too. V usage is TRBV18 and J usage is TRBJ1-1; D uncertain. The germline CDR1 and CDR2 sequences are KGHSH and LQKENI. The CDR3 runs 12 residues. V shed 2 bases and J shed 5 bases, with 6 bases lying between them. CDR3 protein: CASSPGVTEAFF. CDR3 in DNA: TGTGCCAGCTCACCAGGGGTAACTGAAGCTTTCTTT.

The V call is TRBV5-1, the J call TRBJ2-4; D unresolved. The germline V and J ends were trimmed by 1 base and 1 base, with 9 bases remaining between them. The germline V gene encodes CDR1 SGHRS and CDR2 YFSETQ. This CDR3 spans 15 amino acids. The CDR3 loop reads CASSLSSRAKNIQYF. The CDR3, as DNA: TGCGCCAGCAGCTTGTCGTCCAGGGCCAAAAACATTCAGTACTTC.

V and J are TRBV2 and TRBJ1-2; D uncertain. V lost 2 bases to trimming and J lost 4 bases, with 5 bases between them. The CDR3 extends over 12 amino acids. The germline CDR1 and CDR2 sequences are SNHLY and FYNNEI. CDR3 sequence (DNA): TGTGCCAGCAGTGAATCGCTCTATGGCTACACCTTC. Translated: CASSESLYGYTF.

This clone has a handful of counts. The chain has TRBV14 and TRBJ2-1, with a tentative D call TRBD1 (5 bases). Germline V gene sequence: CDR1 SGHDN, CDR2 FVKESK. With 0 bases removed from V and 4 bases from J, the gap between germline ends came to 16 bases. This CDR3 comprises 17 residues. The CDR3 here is CASSQDSRLGAYNEQFF. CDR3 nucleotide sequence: TGTGCCAGCAGCCAAGATTCGAGACTTGGGGCTTACAATGAGCAGTTCTTC.

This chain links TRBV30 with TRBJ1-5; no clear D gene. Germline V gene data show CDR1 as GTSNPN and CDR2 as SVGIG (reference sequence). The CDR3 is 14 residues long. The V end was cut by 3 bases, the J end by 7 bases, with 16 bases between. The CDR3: CAWSVFTGGQPQHF. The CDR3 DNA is TGTGCCTGGAGCGTATTCACTGGCGGGCAGCCCCAGCATTTT.